This T cell receptor beta chain was observed in a study of blood T cells in healthy people across ages. Study-wide context: When template switching was applied, about one barcoded beta molecule was captured per two T cells.

Alongside a J-beta primer mix, a sample-barcoded 5' primer served in a second PCR lasting about 6 to 12 cycles. Each CDR3 protein gets one entry after TCRdb re-called the 5' RACE reads with MiXCR. The repertoire holds over 600,000 distinct CDR3 sequences, with roughly 21% as singletons. CDR1 SGHTA and CDR2 FQGNSA come from the germline V gene. Losses at the gene ends were 0 bases for V and 1 base for J; bases not matched to a gene: 2. The CDR3 has 15 residues. This clonotype was picked up many times. Total RNA extraction produced at least 5.5 micrograms (per sample) for the study. Sequenced material: blood. This receptor was identified in a man in his 70s in good health. The gene calls are TRBV7-2 and TRBJ2-5, with TRBD2 matching 7 bases. The chain's CDR3 is CASSLARGSQETQYF. CDR3 bases: TGTGCCAGCAGCTTAGCGCGGGGGTCCCAAGAGACCCAGTACTTC.